This entry lists 21 T cell receptor beta chains sequenced from one sample in a study of blood T cell repertoires in COVID-19. Clones were sequenced by immunoSEQ multiplex PCR, and TCRdb holds only the in-frame ones, with some missing. Of over 80,000 clones listed, 70% to 85% are singletons. The sequencing sample was made of peripheral blood. The receptor source for this set is a woman aged 45-59 years with acute or convalescent COVID-19.

V usage is TRBV29-1 and J usage is TRBJ1-1; D unclear. The V end was cut by 5 bases, the J end by 1 base, with 11 bases between. In germline, CDR1 is SQVTM, CDR2 ANQGSEA. The CDR3 runs to 13 residues. CDR3 sequence: CSVQPGANTEAFF. CDR3 DNA: TGCAGCGTTCAGCCGGGAGCGAACACTGAAGCTTTCTTT. The full variable domain, rest sourced from reference TRBV29-1 and TRBJ1-1, is SAVISQKPSRDICQRGTSLTIQCQVDSQVTMMFWYRQQPGQSLTLIATANQGSEATYESGFVIDKFPISRPNLTFSTLTVSNMSPEDSSIYLCSVQPGANTEAFFGQGTRLTVV.

This clone appeared a single time. The chain carries TRBV5-5 and TRBJ2-7; 10 bases line up with TRBD1. CDR1 and CDR2 (germline): SGHKS, YYEKEE (reference sequence). CDR3 size: 15 residues. Trimming removed 5 bases from V and 0 bases from J; junction bases left unmatched: 5. Written as DNA, the CDR3 is TGTGCCAGCAGACGAGACAGGGGGCTCTCCTACGAGCAGTACTTC. It yields the protein CASRRDRGLSYEQYF.

The chain links TRBV25-1 to TRBJ1-3; TRBD1 might be the D (5 bases). This CDR3 region has 15 residues. Per germline, CDR1 MGHDK and CDR2 SYGVNS. V was pared by 2 bases and J by 4 bases, with 12 bases between. The CDR3 region is CASSEGGNPGNTIYF. The CDR3, as DNA: TGTGCCAGCAGTGAAGGGGGGAACCCGGGAAACACCATATATTTT.

This chain connects TRBV6-5 to TRBJ1-5; 11 nucleotides align to TRBD1. V dropped 6 bases and J dropped 6; count of bases not matched to a gene: 7. CDR3 length: 15 residues. CDR1 is MNHEY and CDR2 is SVGAGI in the germline V gene. CDR3: CASSIPGQGGQPQHF. In nucleotides, the CDR3 is TGTGCCAGCAGCATACCGGGACAGGGGGGTCAGCCCCAGCATTTT.

The chain is built from TRBV27 and TRBJ1-2, with D perhaps matching TRBD1 (6 bases). Germline V gives CDR1 MNHEY, CDR2 SMNVEV (reference sequence). The CDR3 runs 13 residues. The V and J ends lost 6 bases and 6 bases respectively, with 14 bases between them. The CDR3 here is CASSLGAGDGYTF. Here the CDR3 DNA reads TGTGCCAGCAGCCTAGGAGCAGGGGATGGCTACACCTTC.

This chain uses TRBV5-1 with TRBJ2-1; D may be TRBD2 (6 bases). The CDR3 runs to 14 residues. Looked up from germline, CDR1 is SGHRS and CDR2 is YFSETQ. V lost 4 bases, J lost 8 bases, and 16 bases lay in between. The chain's CDR3 is CASSPRQGGHEQFF. DNA for the CDR3: TGCGCCAGCAGCCCGCGTCAGGGAGGACATGAGCAGTTCTTC.

The chain recombines TRBV27 with TRBJ1-2, with 7 bases matching TRBD1. Germline V gives CDR1 MNHEY, CDR2 SMNVEV (reference sequence). CDR3 length: 17 amino acids. V shed 3 bases and J 1 base; nucleotides not matched to a gene: 11. Written as DNA, the CDR3 is TGTGCCAGCAGTTTTATCGGTGGGACAGAGTTTAACTATGGCTACACCTTC. Encoded protein: CASSFIGGTEFNYGYTF.

This clone came up a few times. V usage is TRBV7-2 and J usage is TRBJ2-7; TRBD1 matches at 8 bases. Trimming cost V 1 base and J 2 bases; bases outside gene matches: 4. The CDR3 has 15 amino acids. The germline V gene encodes CDR1 SGHTA and CDR2 FQGNSA. CDR3 sequence reads: CASSLVGQGTYEQYF. The CDR3 bases are TGTGCCAGCAGCTTAGTTGGACAGGGCACCTACGAGCAGTACTTC.

This chain connects TRBV6-5 to TRBJ2-7; maybe TRBD2 (7 bases). Germline V gene sequence: CDR1 MNHEY, CDR2 SVGAGI. There are 15 residues in the CDR3. Trimming removed 2 bases at V and 2 bases at J, with 13 bases between. The CDR3: CASSYTEGGAYEQYF. The CDR3 nucleotides read TGTGCCAGCAGTTACACGGAAGGGGGGGCCTACGAGCAGTACTTC.

The CDR3 region has the DNA TGTGCCAGCAGCCGATGGACTAGCGGGGATGGTGAGCAGTTCTTC. Protein product: CASSRWTSGDGEQFF. The chain has TRBV3-1 (or the pseudogene TRBV3-2) and TRBJ2-1, with 12 nucleotides matching TRBD2. Germline CDR1 and CDR2: LGHDT and YNNKEL (reference sequence). There are 15 residues in the CDR3. V gave up 4 bases and J gave up 9 bases; unmatched junction bases: 7.

The J gene is TRBJ2-7, the V gene TRBV28; no clear D. CDR3 length equals 12 residues. V was cut by 6 bases and J by 4 bases, with 10 bases left in between. Germline CDR1 is MDHEN and CDR2 is SYDVKM. The CDR3 is CASSWNSYEQYF. CDR3 nucleotide sequence: TGTGCCAGCAGCTGGAACAGTTACGAGCAGTACTTC.

In this sample, this clone turned up once. The V call is TRBV11-2, the J call TRBJ1-2, with 9 bases lining up with TRBD1. CDR3 length: 14 residues. Trimming cost V 7 bases and J 2 bases; bases outside gene matches: 5. Germline-derived CDR1 and CDR2 are SGHAT and FQNNGV. The CDR3 sequence is CASNDRGINYGYTF. CDR3 DNA: TGTGCCAGCAACGACAGGGGGATCAACTATGGCTACACCTTC.

This clone turned up a few times. The rearrangement links TRBV19 to TRBJ2-5; D gene ambiguous. Looked up from germline, CDR1 is LNHDA and CDR2 is SQIVND (reference sequence). The CDR3 consists of 12 residues. Deletions cut 3 bases from V and 1 base from J, with 3 bases between. The CDR3 sequence: CASSIGQETQYF. The CDR3 nucleotides are TGTGCCAGTAGTATCGGCCAAGAGACCCAGTACTTC.

The chain has TRBV4-3 and TRBJ1-4; D uncertain. CDR3 size: 17 residues. Germline V gene sequence: CDR1 LGHNA, CDR2 YSLEER. With 3 bases removed from V and 8 bases from J, the gap between germline ends came to 22 bases. CDR3 protein: CASSHLKRSGIAEKLFF. The DNA for the CDR3 is TGCGCCAGCAGCCACCTTAAACGGTCGGGGATTGCGGAAAAACTGTTTTTT.

The CDR3 bases are TGTGCCAGCAGTGAAGCGCAGAGCGCGGTGGGTTCACCCCTCCACTTT. It translates to CASSEAQSAVGSPLHF. The chain has TRBV2 and TRBJ1-6; no clear D gene. Germline assignment: CDR1 SNHLY and CDR2 FYNNEI. The CDR3 extends over 16 amino acids. Trimming left V 0 bases short and J 9 bases short, with 15 bases between.

The chain combines TRBV2 with TRBJ1-3, with 8 bases fitting TRBD1. The CDR3 length is 16 residues. Trimming removed 5 bases from V and 5 bases from J; junction bases left unmatched: 11. Germline V gene data show CDR1 as SNHLY and CDR2 as FYNNEI. The CDR3 nucleotides read TGTGCCAGCAGTCCTACCAGGGGGCTATCGAGAAACACCATATATTTT. Its protein product is CASSPTRGLSRNTIYF.

V and J are TRBV4-1 and TRBJ2-7; D might be TRBD2 (5 bases). The CDR3 length is 13 residues. V was clipped by 4 bases and J by 1 base, with 8 bases between them. Germline V lookup: CDR1 MGHRA, CDR2 YSYEKL. CDR3: CASSPRDSYEQYF. The CDR3 DNA is TGCGCCAGCAGCCCTCGGGATTCCTACGAGCAGTACTTC.

V usage is TRBV5-8 and J usage is TRBJ2-7; TRBD2 might be the D (6 bases). V dropped 4 bases and J dropped 1 base, with 15 bases sitting between them. There are 15 residues in the CDR3. CDR1 SGHTS and CDR2 YDEGEE come from the germline V gene. The CDR3 reads CASSPGVRTSYEQYF. Here the CDR3 DNA reads TGTGCCAGCAGCCCGGGGGTACGGACATCCTACGAGCAGTACTTC. The full variable domain, completed using reference TRBV5-8 and TRBJ2-7, is EAGVTQSPTHLIKTRGQQATLRCSPISGHTSVYWYQQALGLGLQFLLWYDEGEERNRGNFPPRFSGRQFPNYSSELNVNALELEDSALYLCASSPGVRTSYEQYFGPGTRLTVT.

The chain recombines TRBV19 with TRBJ1-2, with 10 nucleotides matching TRBD1. CDR3 size: 15 residues. The germline gives CDR1 LNHDA, CDR2 SQIVND (reference sequence). The ends lost 3 bases at V and 5 bases at J; junction bases unmatched: 6. CDR3 protein: CASSMDRGSPYGYTF. The CDR3 DNA reads as TGTGCCAGTAGTATGGACAGGGGGAGCCCTTATGGCTACACCTTC.

In the case of this clone: This specimen includes other DNA sequences encoding the same CDR3. The chain combines TRBV2 with TRBJ1-5; TRBD1 matches at 10 bases. The CDR3 is 14 amino acids. Looked up from germline, CDR1 is SNHLY and CDR2 is FYNNEI. V lost 4 bases to trimming and J lost 7 bases; unmatched junction nucleotides: 4. The CDR3 bases are TGTGCCAGCAGTGGACAGGGGGCGGGCCAGCCCCAGCATTTT. Its translation is CASSGQGAGQPQHF.

V gene TRBV6-2 or TRBV6-3 combines with J gene TRBJ1-1, with 8 bases lining up with TRBD1. The CDR3 spans 20 residues. V gave up 2 bases and J gave up 1 base; unmatched junction bases: 18. From germline, CDR1 is MNHEY and CDR2 SVGEGT. CDR3 sequence (DNA): TGTGCCAGCAGTTACGTCGCCGAAAGGGACAGGTTCCTTGCGAACACTGAAGCTTTCTTT. The encoded protein is CASSYVAERDRFLANTEAFF.